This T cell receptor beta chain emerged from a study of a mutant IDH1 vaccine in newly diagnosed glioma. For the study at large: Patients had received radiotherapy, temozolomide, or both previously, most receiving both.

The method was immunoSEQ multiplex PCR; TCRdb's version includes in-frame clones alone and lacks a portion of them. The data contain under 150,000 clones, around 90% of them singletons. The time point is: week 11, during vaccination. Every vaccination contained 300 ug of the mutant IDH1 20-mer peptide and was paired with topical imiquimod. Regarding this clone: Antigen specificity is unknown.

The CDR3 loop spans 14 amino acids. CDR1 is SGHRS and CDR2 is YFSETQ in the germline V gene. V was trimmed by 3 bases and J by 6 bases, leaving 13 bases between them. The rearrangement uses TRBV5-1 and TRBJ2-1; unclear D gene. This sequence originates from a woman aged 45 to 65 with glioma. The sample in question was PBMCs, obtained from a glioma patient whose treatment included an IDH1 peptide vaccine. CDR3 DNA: TGCGCCAGCAGCTCGGGCCGAAGCCCCAATGAGCAGTTCTTC. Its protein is CASSSGRSPNEQFF.